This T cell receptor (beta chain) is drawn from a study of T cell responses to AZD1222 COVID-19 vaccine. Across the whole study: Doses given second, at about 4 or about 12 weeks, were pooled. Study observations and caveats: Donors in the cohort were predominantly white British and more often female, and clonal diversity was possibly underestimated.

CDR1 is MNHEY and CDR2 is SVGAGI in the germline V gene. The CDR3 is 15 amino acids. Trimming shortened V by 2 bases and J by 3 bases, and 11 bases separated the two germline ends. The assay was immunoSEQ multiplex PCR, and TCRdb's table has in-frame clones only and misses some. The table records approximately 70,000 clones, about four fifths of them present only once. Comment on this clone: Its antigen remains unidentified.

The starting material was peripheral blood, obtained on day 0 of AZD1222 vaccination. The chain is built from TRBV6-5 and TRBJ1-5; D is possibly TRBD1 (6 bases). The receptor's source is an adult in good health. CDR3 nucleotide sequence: TGTGCCAGCAGTTACCGGGACACACCCAATCAGCCCCAGCATTTT. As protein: CASSYRDTPNQPQHF.